The TCR beta chain under discussion was sequenced for a study of T cell clusters in autoimmune cytopenias. TRB amplification used around 0.25 ug of peripheral blood genomic DNA. The CDR3 spans 12 residues. Germline CDR1 MNHEY, CDR2 SMNVEV (reference sequence). TRB was amplified by touch-down multiplex PCR, primer pools A and B combined. TCRdb re-called the multiplex PCR reads; every CDR3 protein appears as one record, without DNA. In all, the sample yields a few thousand distinct CDR3 sequences. By frequency, this clonotype registers medium-sized (0.01 to 0.1%). Its antigen is undetermined. Study observations and caveats: TRB repertoire shifts in secondary cytopenia and chronic lymphocytic leukemia mostly reflected lymphoma, not autoimmunity.

The same sample was also studied in work on T cell repertoires in aging, cancer and after chemotherapy. That source adds: In cancer patients, declining TCR diversity with age involved lost richness and lost evenness.

The origin of this receptor is a human donor in good health. This sequence joins TRBV27 and TRBJ2-2. Source material: peripheral blood. The CDR3 spells CASSLLTGELFF.